The TCR beta chain under discussion was sequenced for a study of blood T cell repertoires in COVID-19. Study at large: Samples came from the United States, Italy and Spain, spanning acute and convalescent COVID-19.

Original processing methods: Amplification from reference gene primers served as the basis for estimated nucleated cell counts. Libraries were prepared by immunoSEQ multiplex PCR; TCRdb keeps only in-frame clonotypes and omits some of them. From that table come the V and J calls and clone size; the DNA was used to work out D and trimming. The sample holds some 120,000 clones; approximately 85% are singletons and the top ten take 3.2%. Trimming at V came to 1 base and at J to 4 bases, leaving 3 bases not matched to a gene. The length of the CDR3 is 17 residues. Looked up from germline, CDR1 is LNHDA and CDR2 is SQIVND (reference sequence).

This sequence joins TRBV19 and TRBJ2-1, with 14 bases that match TRBD2. The TCR was taken from an elderly woman with COVID-19, enrolled during active disease. The sequenced material came from peripheral blood. The CDR3 sequence: CASSIAGLAGDYNEQFF. CDR3 nucleotides: TGTGCCAGTAGTATAGCGGGACTAGCGGGAGATTACAATGAGCAGTTCTTC.